Detailed here is one T cell receptor (delta chain). This clone was detected only a few times. This receptor's antigen is unknown. No much larger clonotype is one base removed from it; base qualities were not supplied. The data derive from a study of DNA immune sequencing with unique molecular identifiers (TCRdb year 2020). Broadly, across the study: gammadelta T cells were enriched from buffy coats using immunomagnetic cell separation, and their genomic DNA was sequenced. An ultrasensitive DNA-based TRD repertoire sequencing method using PCR-introduced unique molecular identifiers was developed and validated in the study. To compare enriched with non-enriched material, roughly 100 ng of enriched gammadelta T-cell DNA and around 0.97 ug of non-enriched PBMC DNA were sequenced. Donors were healthy individuals, with approximately ten donors profiled from sorted peripheral blood gammadelta T cells. Fluorescence-activated cell sorting was used to enrich gammadelta T cells from PBMC of 10 healthy individuals. Validation of the method was performed on synthetic reference molecules and on blood samples from healthy individuals.

Results and caveats for the whole study, not just this receptor: The primer-based approach is unable to detect novel TRD sequences that the primers do not target. TRD repertoire diversity differed among healthy donors, and several donors were highly oligoclonal, with the top 5 clonotypes making up more than half of productive molecules. TRDV2 paired with TRDJ1 was the most common TRD rearrangement among clonotypes in healthy donors.

The library came from multiplex PCR. Genomic DNA was amplified with a 32-plex assay using primers for all 8 TRDV and 4 TRDJ genes covering the CDR3. A 12-nucleotide UMI was attached over 3 barcoding PCR cycles, and a second PCR was then run with Illumina adapter primers. AMPure XP beads were used for library purification, and library quality was checked on a Fragment Analyzer with the HS NGS Fragment kit. Sequencing used an Illumina MiniSeq mid-output kit with approximately 22% PhiX and 150 cycles of paired-end reads. In the original analysis: Reads were processed with MIGEC version 1.2.9 to group reads by UMI and build error-corrected consensus sequences. Post-processing used modified VDJtools version 1.2.1 scripts and the tcR R package. Public reads were reanalyzed in TCRdb with CATT, and rows carrying the same DNA were merged afterwards. V and J calls and clone size were set by TCRdb, not the authors. The sample table records over 550 delta-chain clones; roughly 9.8% of these occur just once. Over 45% of the sample lies in the top ten.

The CDR3 sequence holds 15 residues, the cysteine and phenylalanine included. CDR3 DNA only is kept here, 45 bases in frame from base 1. V sheds 3 bases and J sheds 0 bases, leaving 13 bases between their ends. From a lookup of the germline V gene, CDR1 and CDR2 are GEAIGNYY and EKD. The sequencing input was gamma-delta T cells from PBMCs. The receptor was derived from a human donor in good health. Rearrangement joined TRDV2 to TRDJ1, with a weak D call of TRDD3 (5 bases match). The CDR3 region: CACDDVLVYTDKLIF. The nucleotide sequence reads TGTGCCTGTGACGACGTACTGGTATACACCGATAAACTCATCTTT.